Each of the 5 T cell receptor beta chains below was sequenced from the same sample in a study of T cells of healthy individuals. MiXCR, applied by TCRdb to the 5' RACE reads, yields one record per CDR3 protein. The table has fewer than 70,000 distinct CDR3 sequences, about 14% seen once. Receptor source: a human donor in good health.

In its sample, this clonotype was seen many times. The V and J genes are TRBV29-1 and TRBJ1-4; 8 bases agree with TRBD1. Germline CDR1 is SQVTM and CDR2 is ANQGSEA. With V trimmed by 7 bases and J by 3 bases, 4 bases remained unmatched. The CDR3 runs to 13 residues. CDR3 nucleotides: TGCAGCGGTCAGGGGGCAGCTAATGAAAAACTGTTTTTT. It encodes CSGQGAANEKLFF. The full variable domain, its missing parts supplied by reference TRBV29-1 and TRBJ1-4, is SAVISQKPSRDICQRGTSLTIQCQVDSQVTMMFWYRQQPGQSLTLIATANQGSEATYESGFVIDKFPISRPNLTFSTLTVSNMSPEDSSIYLCSGQGAANEKLFFGSGTQLSVL.

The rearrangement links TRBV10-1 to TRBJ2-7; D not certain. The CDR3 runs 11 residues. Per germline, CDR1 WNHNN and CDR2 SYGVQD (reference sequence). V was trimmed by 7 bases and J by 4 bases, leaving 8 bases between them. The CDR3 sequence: CASKTQYEQYF. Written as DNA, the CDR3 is TGCGCCAGCAAGACGCAGTACGAGCAGTACTTC.

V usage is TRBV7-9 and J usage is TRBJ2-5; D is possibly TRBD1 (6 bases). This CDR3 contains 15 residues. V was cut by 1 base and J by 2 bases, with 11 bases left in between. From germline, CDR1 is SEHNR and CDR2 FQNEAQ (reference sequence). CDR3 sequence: CASSLVTGYQETQYF. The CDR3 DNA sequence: TGTGCCAGCAGCTTAGTGACAGGATATCAAGAGACCCAGTACTTC.

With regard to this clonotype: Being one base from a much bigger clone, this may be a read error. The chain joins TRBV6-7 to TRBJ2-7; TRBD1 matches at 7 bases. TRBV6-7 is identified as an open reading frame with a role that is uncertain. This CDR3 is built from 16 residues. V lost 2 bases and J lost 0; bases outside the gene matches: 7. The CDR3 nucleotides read TGTGCCAGCAGTTACAGAAGGGGGCAGAGCTCCTACGAGCAGTACTTC. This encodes CASSYRRGQSSYEQYF.

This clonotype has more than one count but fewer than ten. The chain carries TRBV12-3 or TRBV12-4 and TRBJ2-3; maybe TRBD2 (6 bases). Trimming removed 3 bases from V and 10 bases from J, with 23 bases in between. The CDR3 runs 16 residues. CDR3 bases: TGTGCCAGCAGTTTGTTTTCCGGGAGCCCCTCCCAGCCGCAGTATTTT. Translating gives CASSLFSGSPSQPQYF.